The rows below give T cell receptor beta chains drawn from one sample of a study of read filtering for tumor transcriptome and immune sequencing. TCRdb analysed the reads with MiXCR anew, one entry per CDR3 protein. The table lists fewer than 50,000 distinct CDR3 sequences, about an eighth of them singletons. The material sequenced was a population of CD138-negative cells sorted from bone marrow. The receptors were gathered from a donor at least 40 years old with multiple myeloma. The CDR3 runs from the conserved cysteine through the conserved F or W.

V: TRBV15
J: TRBJ1-1
CDR3: CATSRDNVPLDTEAFF

V: TRBV29-1
J: TRBJ2-7
CDR3: CSVRQASSYEQYF

V: TRBV7-2
J: TRBJ1-1
CDR3: CASVFGRENTEAFF

V: TRBV6-5
J: TRBJ2-7
CDR3: CASSSRLAASTYEQYF

V: TRBV6-2/TRBV6-3
J: TRBJ2-1
CDR3: CASIWAGEANEQFF

V: TRBV24-1
J: TRBJ2-1
CDR3: CATSDPGTGPGYEQFF

V: TRBV5-1
J: TRBJ2-7
CDR3: CASSLDRSYEQYF

V: TRBV11-3
J: TRBJ2-1
CDR3: CASSPPGRWGDEQFF

V: TRBV6-4
J: TRBJ2-1
CDR3: CASSRLAGESNEQFF

V: TRBV7-9
J: TRBJ1-1
CDR3: CASSLEDILTTEAFF

V: TRBV11-3
J: TRBJ2-5
CDR3: CASSQRETQYF

V: TRBV6-6
J: TRBJ1-1
CDR3: CASSLVKVRNTEAFF

V: TRBV11-2
J: TRBJ1-4
CDR3: CASSLGVTSYEKLFF

V: TRBV5-1
J: TRBJ2-1
CDR3: CASSLRNEQFF

V: TRBV5-1
J: TRBJ1-4
CDR3: CASSPGQTPTNEKLFF

V: TRBV6-2/TRBV6-3
J: TRBJ2-1
CDR3: CASSLRGRGEQFF

V: TRBV20-1
J: TRBJ2-1
CDR3: CSAEGRNSDRYNEQFF

V: TRBV5-1
J: TRBJ2-7
CDR3: CASSLEDEQYF

V: TRBV20-1
J: TRBJ2-4
CDR3: CSAQSGGLAKNIQYF

V: TRBV7-9
J: TRBJ2-7
CDR3: CASSLGDSPTMGQYF

V: TRBV20-1
J: TRBJ1-4
CDR3: CSARSPRLNEKLFF

V: TRBV29-1
J: TRBJ2-2
CDR3: CSVDGLAGGPGTGELFF

V: TRBV29-1
J: TRBJ1-1
CDR3: CSVGTGQGEAFF

V: TRBV9
J: TRBJ2-6
CDR3: CASSVSGANVLTF

V: TRBV2
J: TRBJ2-1
CDR3: CASRGPGLAGNEQFF

V: TRBV5-1
J: TRBJ2-7
CDR3: CASGLGQGGYEQYF

V: TRBV2
J: TRBJ2-7
CDR3: CASWASSYEQYF

V: TRBV20-1
J: TRBJ2-1
CDR3: CSAREAGGLSYNEQFF

V: TRBV7-9
J: TRBJ2-7
CDR3: CASSLLEGFAYEQYF

V: TRBV30
J: TRBJ2-1
CDR3: CAWSVPSRNEQFF

V: TRBV28
J: TRBJ2-7
CDR3: CASSDTSGIISEQYF

V: TRBV20-1
J: TRBJ2-1
CDR3: CSAILDLSSYNEQFF

V: TRBV29-1
J: TRBJ2-5
CDR3: CSVDLGLQETQYF

V: TRBV12-3/TRBV12-4
J: TRBJ2-2
CDR3: CASSLRQGRTGELFF

V: TRBV7-9
J: TRBJ2-1
CDR3: CAGGSSNGQFF

V: TRBV12-3/TRBV12-4
J: TRBJ2-7
CDR3: CASSGQGIGEQYF

V: TRBV12-3/TRBV12-4
J: TRBJ1-2
CDR3: CASRWTPGSGYTF

V: TRBV9
J: TRBJ2-7
CDR3: CASSVALRSEQYF

V: TRBV7-2
J: TRBJ2-5
CDR3: CASSTPRGTQYF

V: TRBV4-1
J: TRBJ1-2
CDR3: CASSQDWKVRRGGYTF

V: TRBV11-1
J: TRBJ2-5
CDR3: CASSFGPDYQETQYF

V: TRBV4-3
J: TRBJ2-1
CDR3: CASSQSRLAGNEQFF

V: TRBV30
J: TRBJ1-6
CDR3: CAWKQGSTNNSPLHF

V: TRBV5-4
J: TRBJ2-5
CDR3: CASSSMWTAQETQYF